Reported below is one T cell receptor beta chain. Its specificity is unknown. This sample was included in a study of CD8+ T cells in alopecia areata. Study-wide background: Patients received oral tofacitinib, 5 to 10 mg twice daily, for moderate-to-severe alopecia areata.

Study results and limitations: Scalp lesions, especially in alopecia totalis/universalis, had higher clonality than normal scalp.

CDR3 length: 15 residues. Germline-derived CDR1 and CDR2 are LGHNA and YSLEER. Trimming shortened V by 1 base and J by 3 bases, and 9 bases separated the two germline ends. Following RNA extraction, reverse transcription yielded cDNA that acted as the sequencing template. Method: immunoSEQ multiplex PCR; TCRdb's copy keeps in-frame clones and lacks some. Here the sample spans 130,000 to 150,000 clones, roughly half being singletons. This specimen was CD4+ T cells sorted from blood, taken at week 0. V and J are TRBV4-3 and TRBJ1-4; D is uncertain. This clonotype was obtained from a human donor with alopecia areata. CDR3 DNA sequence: TGCGCCAGCAGCCAAGTTCCGGCAGCTAATGAAAAACTGTTTTTT. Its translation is CASSQVPAANEKLFF.